This T cell receptor (beta chain) emerged from a study of graft-versus-host responses after intestinal transplantation. Study-wide background: Transplant recipients had multivisceral, liver-intestinal, or isolated intestinal grafts. Points from the study as a whole: Early after transplant, HvG declines were associated with peak levels of circulating GvH clones. GvH clones surfaced in recipient marrow, some emerging earlier in ileum or blood. Where graft-donor T cell macrochimerism was present, patients had high graft-versus-host to host-versus-graft clonal ratios in allografts.

On this clone itself: The antigen remains undetermined.

The method was immunoSEQ multiplex PCR; TCRdb's version includes in-frame clones alone and lacks a portion of them. This table has 19,000 or so clones, 86% appearing once. Trimming removed 5 bases from V and 3 bases from J; junction bases left unmatched: 4. The germline CDR1 and CDR2 sequences are MNHEY and SMNVEV (reference sequence). The CDR3 has 15 residues. The V gene is TRBV27, the J gene TRBJ2-3; TRBD2 matches 11 bases. The source of this sequence is a human patient who received an intestinal transplant, so some T cells may come from the graft donor. Here the sequenced sample was PBMCs, taken approximately 230 days after intestinal transplant. The CDR3 loop is CASSPGTSGTDTQYF. The CDR3 nucleotides read TGTGCCAGCAGTCCTGGGACTAGCGGAACAGATACGCAGTATTTT.